This is a list of T cell receptor beta chains from one sample in a study of beta chain features in type 1 diabetes. This table comes from immunoSEQ multiplex PCR, and its TCRdb copy is limited to in-frame clones, with some not included. This table has 300,000 or so clones, about a tenth appearing once. The sample comprised central memory CD4+ T cells from blood. These receptors all stem from a man younger than 40 with type 1 diabetes. CDR3s include the opening cysteine and the closing phenylalanine or tryptophan. D genes are given only for firm matches. Size values are once, few and many counts, or a class for expanded clones, and some rows have none.

d_gene,v_gene,abundance,j_gene,CDR3nt,CDR3aa
-,TRBV4-1,-,TRBJ1-2,TGCGCCAGCAGCCAAGGTCCCTCCGAGGACTATGGCTACACCTTC,CASSQGPSEDYGYTF
-,TRBV9,-,TRBJ1-5,TGTGCCAGCAGCGCGGGACACCAAAATCAGCCCCAGCATTTT,CASSAGHQNQPQHF
-,TRBV7-2,few,TRBJ1-2,TGTGCCAGCAGCCCCAGGTTGGGGGTAGGGGGCTACACCTTC,CASSPRLGVGGYTF
-,TRBV19,-,TRBJ1-2,TGTGCCAGTAGCAGGGATAACTATGGCTACACCTTC,CASSRDNYGYTF
TRBD2,TRBV2,-,TRBJ2-5,TGTGCCAGCAGTGGAAGACTAGCGGGGGGATGGGAGACCCAGTACTTC,CASSGRLAGGWETQYF
-,TRBV16,few,TRBJ1-2,TGTGCCAGCAGCCAATCGGAAAGGCCCTTCTATGGCTACACCTTC,CASSQSERPFYGYTF
-,TRBV18,-,TRBJ2-7,TGTGCCAGCTCACCTCGGGACCCCTTGAGGGGGCAGTACTTC,CASSPRDPLRGQYF
TRBD1,TRBV7-2,few,TRBJ1-2,TGTGCCAGCAGCCGGGACAGTACTAACTATGGCTACACCTTC,CASSRDSTNYGYTF
-,TRBV30,few,TRBJ1-4,TGTGCCTGGAGCCAGGGGACTGGCAATGAAAAACTGTTTTTT,CAWSQGTGNEKLFF
-,TRBV4-1,few,TRBJ1-4,TGCGCCAGCAGCCAAGATGGGGCAGGGGATGAAAAACTGTTTTTT,CASSQDGAGDEKLFF
-,TRBV27,-,TRBJ1-5,TGTGCCAGTGGTATCGGCGGAATTAGCAATCAGCCCCAGCATTTT,CASGIGGISNQPQHF
TRBD2,TRBV4-1,few,TRBJ2-3,TGCGCCAGCAGCCAAGAAGTCCTTAGCGGGGGGGCAAATACGCAGTATTTT,CASSQEVLSGGANTQYF
-,TRBV7-2,-,TRBJ2-5,TGTGCCAGCAGCTTAGGTCGGGCTACACAAGAGACCCAGTACTTC,CASSLGRATQETQYF
-,TRBV7-2,-,TRBJ2-5,TGTGCCAGCAGTCGCATGGGGGGTGGTTTGCAAGAGACCCAGTACTTC,CASSRMGGGLQETQYF
TRBD2,TRBV5-1,few,TRBJ2-5,TGCGCCAGCAGCTTGACTAGCGGGGATACCCAAGAGACCCAGTACTTC,CASSLTSGDTQETQYF
-,TRBV28,-,TRBJ1-2,TGTGCCAGCACCTTCGGGGACCGGTATGGCTACACCTTC,CASTFGDRYGYTF
-,TRBV7-9,-,TRBJ2-1,TGTGCCAGCAGCGTAGACATCACCACCAGTTACAATGAGCAGTTCTTC,CASSVDITTSYNEQFF
-,TRBV7-9,-,TRBJ1-6,TGTGCCAGCAGCTCGCCCAGCGGCTATAATTCACCCCTCCACTTT,CASSSPSGYNSPLHF
-,TRBV19,few,TRBJ2-1,TGTGCCAGTAGTCTAATGCTTTCGGGGGGCAACAATGAGCAGTTCTTC,CASSLMLSGGNNEQFF
-,TRBV29-1,-,TRBJ2-7,TGCAGCGCTCAACAGGGGGGGCAGTACGAGCAGTACTTC,CSAQQGGQYEQYF
TRBD2,TRBV29-1,few,TRBJ2-3,TGCAGCGCCGGGACTAGCGGTTACACAGATACGCAGTATTTT,CSAGTSGYTDTQYF
-,TRBV7-9,-,TRBJ2-2,TGTGCCAGCAGCCCATTGATTAGCGGAAACACCGGGGAGCTGTTTTTT,CASSPLISGNTGELFF
-,TRBV7-2,-,TRBJ2-3,TGTGCCAGCAGCTTAGCGAGCAGGGGTGGGGCGCAGTATTTT,CASSLASRGGAQYF
-,TRBV18,few,TRBJ1-5,TGTGCCAGCTCACCATCCAGGGTTGATCGTCAGCCCCAGCATTTT,CASSPSRVDRQPQHF
TRBD1,TRBV7-9,few,TRBJ1-4,TGTGCCAGCAGCCAAAGACAGGGCCCCCCAACTAATGAAAAACTGTTTTTT,CASSQRQGPPTNEKLFF
TRBD1,TRBV29-1,-,TRBJ2-7,TGCAGCGTGGGGGGACAGGCGCCCTACGAGCAGTACTTC,CSVGGQAPYEQYF
-,TRBV2,few,TRBJ2-7,TGTGCCAGCAGTGAGGACATCGGGCAGTACTTC,CASSEDIGQYF
TRBD2,TRBV12-5,few,TRBJ2-5,TGTGCTAGTGGTTTGGGACTAGCGGGGGGTTTGGAGACCCAGTACTTC,CASGLGLAGGLETQYF
-,TRBV20-1,-,TRBJ2-1,TGCACCCCCGGTGAGCAGTTCTTC,CTPGEQFF
TRBD2,TRBV7-2,few,TRBJ2-4,TGTGCCAGCAGCCGTGTAGCGGGGGGGCTTGGCAAAAACATTCAGTACTTC,CASSRVAGGLGKNIQYF
-,TRBV6-5,-,TRBJ1-2,TGTGCCAGCAGTTACCCCCCAGGGAGGGGAGCGGATGGCTACACCTTC,CASSYPPGRGADGYTF
-,TRBV30,few,TRBJ2-5,TGTGCCTGGAGTGAAACGGAGGCTCCTAGGGAGACCCAGTACTTC,CAWSETEAPRETQYF
-,TRBV7-2,-,TRBJ1-1,TGTGCCAGCAGCGCACAGGGCGGGAGCACTGAAGCTTTCTTT,CASSAQGGSTEAFF
-,TRBV30,-,TRBJ1-1,TGTGCCTGGAGTCGAGGCGCTGAAGCTTTCTTT,CAWSRGAEAFF
TRBD1,TRBV7-2,few,TRBJ1-3,TGTGCCAGCAGCCCGGGACAGGGCCACGGAAACACCATATATTTT,CASSPGQGHGNTIYF
-,TRBV18,-,TRBJ2-6,TGTGCCAGCTCACCAGAAGGTAGCTCTGGGGCCAACGTCCTGACTTTC,CASSPEGSSGANVLTF
-,TRBV10-1,many,TRBJ1-2,TGCGCCAGCAGTGAAGGCACAGACTATGGCTACACCTTC,CASSEGTDYGYTF
-,TRBV5-8,few,TRBJ1-1,TGTGCCAGCAGCTTGAAAGGAGGCGCTTTCTTT,CASSLKGGAFF
TRBD1,TRBV6-1,-,TRBJ2-7,TGTGCCAGCACCCCGGGACAGTCCTACGAGCAGTACTTC,CASTPGQSYEQYF
TRBD1,TRBV4-3,-,TRBJ2-7,TGCGCCAGCAGCCAAGATACAGGGGCCTGGGGCGAGCAGTACTTC,CASSQDTGAWGEQYF
-,TRBV7-9,few,TRBJ1-4,TGTGCCAGCAGCTTCTCTAGGGAGAAACTGTTTTTT,CASSFSREKLFF
TRBD2,TRBV10-3,many,TRBJ2-3,TGTGCCACCACTCAGAGCGGGGGCCGGGGAGATACGCAGTATTTT,CATTQSGGRGDTQYF
TRBD1,TRBV9,many,TRBJ2-4,TGTGCCAGCAGCGCTGGACAGGGGGCAAACATTCAGTACTTC,CASSAGQGANIQYF
-,TRBV5-6,few,TRBJ1-6,TGTGCCAGCAGCTTGGGGGCAGGTTTCTCCTATAATTCACCCCTCCACTTT,CASSLGAGFSYNSPLHF
-,TRBV19,few,TRBJ1-4,TGTGCCAGTAGGAACCAAAGACCTTTTGGGATTGGGGAAAAACTGTTTTTT,CASRNQRPFGIGEKLFF
-,TRBV9,few,TRBJ1-1,TGTGCCAGCAGCGTAGATGGCAGGGCGGGGACTGAAGCTTTCTTT,CASSVDGRAGTEAFF
-,TRBV7-2,-,TRBJ2-5,TGTGCCAGCAGCTTATTTGCAGACAAACAAGAGACCCAGTACTTC,CASSLFADKQETQYF
TRBD2,TRBV6-1,few,TRBJ2-3,TGTGCCAGCAGCCCTAGCGGGGGCACAGATACGCAGTATTTT,CASSPSGGTDTQYF
TRBD1,TRBV9,-,TRBJ2-5,TGTGCCAGCAGCGTAGGCAGGGGGCAAGAGACCCAGTACTTC,CASSVGRGQETQYF
-,TRBV25-1,few,TRBJ1-2,TGTGCCAGCAGTGAATTCGGGTCAGGGCACTATGGCTACACCTTC,CASSEFGSGHYGYTF
-,TRBV18,few,TRBJ2-3,TGTGCCAGCTCTTTCCAGGCTCTTCGAGCCACAGATACGCAGTATTTT,CASSFQALRATDTQYF
TRBD1,TRBV5-4,few,TRBJ2-6,TGTGCCAGCAGCAACGACAGGGCTGGGGCCAACGTCCTGACTTTC,CASSNDRAGANVLTF